Included here is one TCR beta chain sequence, with context. This clonotype is large (0.1 to 1%) in its sample. There is no known antigen for this receptor. No base quality values were provided; no much bigger clone lies one nucleotide off. CD4+CD25+CD127-/low cells were isolated as Tregs. A larger group of roughly 20 breast cancer patients was studied by sequencing a single TRBV12-4/TRBJ1-2 rearrangement in tumor Tregs and blood Treg, naive and memory CD4+ cells. Tumor tissue, along with lymph nodes from ipsilateral axillary dissection, was perfused with PBS, minced, and then digested using collagenase I and hyaluronidase. FACS confirmed that the sorted cell populations were more than 90% pure. The library came from multiplex PCR. Data came from an Ion Torrent PGM. In the roughly 25-patient analysis, TRBV12-4/TRBJ1-2 clonotypes were amplified using adaptor-ligated barcode primers. The Ion Personal Genome Machine system was used to sequence TRBV12-4/TRBJ1-2 amplicons from the approximately 22-patient cohort. As for how the authors treated the data: For each of nine subset-tissue groups, sequencing data from the five patients were pooled, and the groups were compared by unsupervised clustering of TCR gene usage. The Morisita-Horn index, with shared sequences weighted by their contribution to each repertoire, was used to calculate repertoire similarity. Using fastp at Q25 and MiXCR, TCRdb reprocessed the public reads and kept productive beta chains. CDR3 protein sequences are deduplicated, and each keeps its most common genes and DNA. The V and J calls come from TCRdb's annotation, not from the publication. The sample table contains about 450 distinct CDR3 sequences; only one count was recorded for 30% of them. The ten largest account for approximately 20% of the sample.

Including the terminal cysteine and phenylalanine, the CDR3 comprises 14 residues. The only DNA kept is the CDR3, 42 bases in frame from the first base. Trimming at the junction amounts to 3 bases on V and 6 bases on J, and the germline ends lie 14 bases apart. These data belong to a study (dated by TCRdb to 2013 to 2016). With regard to the full study: The study set out to test whether tumor-infiltrating Tregs in breast cancer get recruited from blood Tregs or are instead converted in situ from other CD4+ T cell subsets.

Results the study describes overall, beyond this receptor: The greatest overlap of tumor-infiltrating Treg TCR alpha and beta sequences was observed with tumor naive CD4+ T cells, followed by blood naive CD4+ T cells. Tumor memory CD4+ T cell TCR gene usage was found to cluster with blood and lymph node memory CD4+ cells and with lymph node naive CD4+ cells. Across the approximately 24 patients, about 14% of TRBV12-4/TRBJ1-2 sequences from tumor Tregs were shared with naive CD4+ cells, compared with under 2% shared with blood Tregs or memory cells. The larger-cohort validation was restricted to a single TCR beta V-J rearrangement rather than whole repertoires.

The sequence links TRBV12-3 or TRBV12-4 to TRBJ1-2, with the D gene not clear enough to name. Sequenced material: tumor-infiltrating Tregs sorted from the breast tumor. The receptor was derived from a female donor with breast cancer. CDR3 protein: CASSLSGRDDGYTF. The DNA sequence is TGTGCCAGCAGTTTGTCCGGGAGGGATGATGGCTACACCTTC.